These T cell receptor beta chains were read from a single sample in a study of cytomegalovirus exposure and HLA in healthy donors. Libraries were prepared by immunoSEQ multiplex PCR; TCRdb keeps only in-frame clonotypes and omits some of them. The profile covers 130,000 to 150,000 clones, with 80% to 90% appearing a single time and 3.5% to 5.5% taken by the ten largest. Sequencing was carried out using PBMCs. These TCRs come from a woman aged 40 to 55 in good health and CMV-seropositive. CDR3s include the opening cysteine and the closing phenylalanine or tryptophan. Fields, in order: clone size, CDR3 length, J gene, D gene, V gene, CDR3 DNA, CDR3 protein. D genes are given only for firm matches. Clone size is stated in some rows and not others, as once, few, many or a class when expanded.

once	14	TRBJ2-1	NA	TRBV27	TGTGCCAGCAGTTCAGCGGCCACCAAGAATGAGCAGTTCTTC	CASSSAATKNEQFF
NA	12	TRBJ1-1	NA	TRBV5-4	TGTGCCAGCAGCTTGGGAGACACTGAAGCTTTCTTT	CASSLGDTEAFF
NA	15	TRBJ1-6	TRBD1	TRBV6-1	TGTGCCAGCAGCGAAGCGGGACAGGGAAATTCACCCCTCCACTTT	CASSEAGQGNSPLHF
NA	14	TRBJ2-1	NA	TRBV19	TGTGCCAGTACCGACAGGTCAGGGTTCAATGAGCAGTTCTTC	CASTDRSGFNEQFF
NA	13	TRBJ2-7	NA	TRBV2	TGTGCCAGCAGTGAAGTTCGGCAGGACGAGCAGTACTTC	CASSEVRQDEQYF
once	15	TRBJ2-5	TRBD2	TRBV6-6	TGTGCCAGCAGTAGGACTAGCGGGGGGAAAGAGACCCAGTACTTC	CASSRTSGGKETQYF
NA	14	TRBJ1-2	TRBD1	TRBV28	TGTGCCAGCAGTTTAGACAGGGAGAACTATGGCTACACCTTC	CASSLDRENYGYTF
once	11	TRBJ2-7	NA	TRBV6-1	TGTGCCAGCATAGAGGGATACGAGCAGTACTTC	CASIEGYEQYF
few	15	TRBJ1-4	NA	TRBV7-3	TGTGCCAGCAGCCCCGGTTCAACAACTAATGAAAAACTGTTTTTT	CASSPGSTTNEKLFF
NA	15	TRBJ2-5	TRBD2	TRBV10-2	TGCGCCAGCAGTGAGGCTAGCGGGGTCCAGGGGACCCAGTACTTC	CASSEASGVQGTQYF
NA	15	TRBJ1-3	NA	TRBV19	TGTGCCAGTAGTATAGGTCTTGGCGGTGGAAACACCATATATTTT	CASSIGLGGGNTIYF
NA	14	TRBJ2-7	NA	TRBV7-2	TGTGCCAGCAGCTTAGTCACAGGCTCCTACGAGCAGTACTTC	CASSLVTGSYEQYF
NA	12	TRBJ1-4	NA	TRBV7-9	TGTTCCAGCAGCCTAAATCGTGAAAAACTGTTTTTT	CSSSLNREKLFF
NA	15	TRBJ1-4	NA	TRBV7-9	TGTGCCAGCAGCTTAGAGGGAGGGCATAATGAAAAACTGTTTTTT	CASSLEGGHNEKLFF
NA	15	TRBJ2-1	TRBD2	TRBV4-3	TGCGCCAGCAGCCAAGTCTTCCGGGGGGGCGATGAGCAGTTCTTC	CASSQVFRGGDEQFF
NA	14	TRBJ1-5	NA	TRBV19	TGTGCCACCCCCAAGGGGGGGCCCGAGCAGCCCCAGCATTTT	CATPKGGPEQPQHF
NA	13	TRBJ2-1	TRBD2	TRBV27	TGTGCCGCGGGGGATCCCAGGTACAATGAGCAGTTCTTC	CAAGDPRYNEQFF
NA	14	TRBJ2-7	TRBD1	TRBV5-1	TGCGCCAGCAGCCAGGGACAGATTGCCTACGAGCAGTACTTC	CASSQGQIAYEQYF
NA	14	TRBJ1-2	NA	TRBV6-4	TGTGCCAGCAGTAACAGGGAGGGTAACTATGGCTACACCTTC	CASSNREGNYGYTF
NA	15	TRBJ2-1	TRBD2	TRBV13	TGTGCCAGCAGCTTACTAGCGGGCGACGGATTCGAGCAGTTCTTC	CASSLLAGDGFEQFF
NA	16	TRBJ2-3	TRBD2	TRBV11-1	TGTGCCAGCAGCTTAGCGGTGCGGGGGAACACAGATACGCAGTATTTT	CASSLAVRGNTDTQYF
NA	12	TRBJ1-1	NA	TRBV6-1	TGTGCCAGCAGTGGCGGGGGCACTGAAGCTTTCTTT	CASSGGGTEAFF
few	14	TRBJ1-4	NA	TRBV25-1	TGTGCCAGCACCCCAGACAGAATTGGGGAAAAACTGTTTTTT	CASTPDRIGEKLFF
NA	15	TRBJ2-1	NA	TRBV5-1	TGCGCCAGCAGCTTGGCGCAGGGAAGTTACAATGAGCAGTTCTTC	CASSLAQGSYNEQFF
NA	16	TRBJ1-5	NA	TRBV23-1	TGCGCCAGCAGTCAATCGTCGACAGTGAGAAATCAGCCCCAGCATTTT	CASSQSSTVRNQPQHF
NA	15	TRBJ1-6	TRBD1	TRBV5-1	TGCGCCAGCAGCTTGAGACAGGGAGATAATTCACCCCTCCACTTT	CASSLRQGDNSPLHF
NA	14	TRBJ1-1	NA	TRBV19	TGTGCCAGTAGTATAGGGGGGGGAGCAGCTGAAGCTTTCTTT	CASSIGGGAAEAFF
few	16	TRBJ1-1	NA	TRBV19	TGTGCCAGTAGTATAGTCCGCGGCTCCATGAACACTGAAGCTTTCTTT	CASSIVRGSMNTEAFF
NA	16	TRBJ2-7	TRBD1	TRBV4-2	TGTGCCAGCAGCCAAGAAGGGACAGGGGGCTCAGGCGAGCAGTACTTC	CASSQEGTGGSGEQYF
NA	16	TRBJ1-5	NA	TRBV10-2	TGCGCCAGTACACCGACTCAGGGAGGAGGCAATCAGCCCCAGCATTTT	CASTPTQGGGNQPQHF
NA	15	TRBJ2-1	TRBD2	TRBV7-8	TGTGCCAGCAGCTTAGCTAGCGGGAGGGCCGACGAGCAGTTCTTC	CASSLASGRADEQFF
NA	15	TRBJ1-5	NA	TRBV2	TGTGCCAGCAGTGAGGTGACACGAGGCAATCAGCCCCAGCATTTT	CASSEVTRGNQPQHF
NA	15	TRBJ2-1	TRBD2	TRBV7-3	TGTGCCAGCAGCCCGGGGGGGAGGGCCCCCAATGAGCAGTTCTTC	CASSPGGRAPNEQFF
NA	18	TRBJ1-4	NA	TRBV19	TGTGCCAGTAGTATAGACCCCCCCGGGAGCGGGTCCAATGAAAAACTGTTTTTT	CASSIDPPGSGSNEKLFF
NA	15	TRBJ1-5	NA	TRBV18	TGTGCCAGCCCTCCCCTCAGGGGAGGCAATCAGCCCCAGCATTTT	CASPPLRGGNQPQHF
few	14	TRBJ2-7	NA	TRBV9	TGTGCCAGCAGCGTGGCGTCAGGGGACTACGAGCAGTACTTC	CASSVASGDYEQYF
NA	11	TRBJ2-7	NA	TRBV5-4	TGTGCCAGCAGCCGGGACTACGAGCAGTACTTC	CASSRDYEQYF
NA	13	TRBJ1-2	NA	TRBV28	TGTGCCAGCACCCAACTCAGGGTCGGTGGCTACACCTTC	CASTQLRVGGYTF
NA	15	TRBJ2-5	TRBD1	TRBV7-6	TGTGCCAGCAGCTCCCGAAGGACAGGGATGGAGACCCAGTACTTC	CASSSRRTGMETQYF
NA	15	TRBJ2-7	TRBD2	TRBV7-6	TGTGCCAGCAGCTTAGGTCCGGCGGGAGCCGACGAGCAGTACTTC	CASSLGPAGADEQYF
NA	16	TRBJ2-5	TRBD1	TRBV9	TGTGCCAGCAGCCCCCGGACAGGGGGCCCCCAAGAGACCCAGTACTTC	CASSPRTGGPQETQYF
NA	14	TRBJ2-7	NA	TRBV5-5	TGTGCCAGCAGCTCCCGGGACTCCGGTCGGGAGCAGTACTTC	CASSSRDSGREQYF
NA	17	TRBJ2-2	TRBD1	TRBV28	TGTGCCAGCAGTCAGCCGGGACAGGGTACGAACACCGGGGAGCTGTTTTTT	CASSQPGQGTNTGELFF
NA	13	TRBJ2-7	NA	TRBV27	TGTGCCAGCAGCATAAGCAGGGTGGACGAGCAGTACTTC	CASSISRVDEQYF
NA	15	TRBJ1-2	NA	TRBV27	TGTGCCAGCAGTTTGTCTGGGGCAGGCCCCTATGGCTACACCTTC	CASSLSGAGPYGYTF
few	15	TRBJ2-1	TRBD2	TRBV6-5	TGTGCCAGCAGTTACCTAGCGGGGGGGCTGGATGAGCAGTTCTTC	CASSYLAGGLDEQFF
NA	14	TRBJ2-7	TRBD2	TRBV27	TGTGCCAGCAGTTTAGGGAGGGGCGGCTACGAGCAGTACTTC	CASSLGRGGYEQYF
NA	14	TRBJ2-4	NA	TRBV18	TGTGCCAGCTCACCCGCGGGGGCAAAAAACATTCAGTACTTC	CASSPAGAKNIQYF
NA	15	TRBJ2-1	TRBD1	TRBV7-8	TGTGCCAGCAGCTTATGGGACAGTCACAACAATGAGCAGTTCTTC	CASSLWDSHNNEQFF
NA	14	TRBJ2-3	TRBD1	TRBV10-3	TGTGCCATCAGCCAGGGGGCCGGCGCAGATACGCAGTATTTT	CAISQGAGADTQYF
NA	15	TRBJ2-6	NA	TRBV13	TGTGCCAGCACCTTCATCCAGGCTGGGGCCAACGTCCTGACTTTC	CASTFIQAGANVLTF
few	15	TRBJ1-1	NA	TRBV10-3	TGTGCCATCAGTCCAGGGGAGCCGGGGAACACTGAAGCTTTCTTT	CAISPGEPGNTEAFF
NA	14	TRBJ2-3	NA	TRBV10-3	TGTGCCATCCAGGACGGAGGTCCTACAGATACGCAGTATTTT	CAIQDGGPTDTQYF
few	18	TRBJ1-1	TRBD1	TRBV5-5	TGTGCCAGCAGCCAATTACTCCGGGACAGGGTAGTCGGCACTGAAGCTTTCTTT	CASSQLLRDRVVGTEAFF
NA	14	TRBJ1-2	TRBD1	TRBV2	TGTGCCAGCAGTGTGAATGGACAGGGTCTTGACTACACCTTC	CASSVNGQGLDYTF
NA	17	TRBJ2-2	TRBD2	TRBV27	TGTGCCAGCAGTTTATCGCGACTAGCGGGGAACACCGGGGAGCTGTTTTTT	CASSLSRLAGNTGELFF
NA	16	TRBJ1-5	TRBD1	TRBV19	TGTGCCAGTAGTATTTTAGGGACAGGGGGCAATCAGCCCCAGCATTTT	CASSILGTGGNQPQHF